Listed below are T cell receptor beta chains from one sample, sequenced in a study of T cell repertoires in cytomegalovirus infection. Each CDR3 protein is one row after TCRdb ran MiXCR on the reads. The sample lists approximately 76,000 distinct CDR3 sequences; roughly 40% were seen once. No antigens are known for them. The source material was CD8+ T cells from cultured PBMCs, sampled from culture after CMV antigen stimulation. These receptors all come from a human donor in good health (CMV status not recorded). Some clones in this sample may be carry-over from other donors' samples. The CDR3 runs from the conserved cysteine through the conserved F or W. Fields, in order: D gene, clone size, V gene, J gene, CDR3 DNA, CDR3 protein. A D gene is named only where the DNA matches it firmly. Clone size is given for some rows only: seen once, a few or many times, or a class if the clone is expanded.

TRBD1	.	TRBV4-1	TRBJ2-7	TGCGCCAGCAGCCTCGGACAGGCCTCCTACGAGCAGTACTTC	CASSLGQASYEQYF
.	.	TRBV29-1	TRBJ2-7	TGCAGCGTTGAAGTCCCGGGGAACTACGAGCAGTACTTC	CSVEVPGNYEQYF
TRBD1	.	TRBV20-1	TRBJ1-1	TGCAGTGCTAGAGAAGACAGGGCTACGGCTGAAGCTTTCTTT	CSAREDRATAEAFF
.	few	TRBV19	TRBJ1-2	TGTGCCAGTACCGTACCAGGATCGAACTATGGCTACACCTTC	CASTVPGSNYGYTF
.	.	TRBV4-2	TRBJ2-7	TGTGCCAGCAGCCAAGATCCTCCAGGGGGGTCCCACGAGCAGTACTTC	CASSQDPPGGSHEQYF
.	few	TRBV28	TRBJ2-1	TGTGCCAGCAGCTACGACCGGGGAGGTGATGAGCAGTTCTTC	CASSYDRGGDEQFF
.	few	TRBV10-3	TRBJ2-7	TGTGCCATCAGTGATCCGGCAAGGGCGGAAAGCAACTACGAGCAGTACTTC	CAISDPARAESNYEQYF
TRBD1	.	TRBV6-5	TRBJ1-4	TGTGCCAGCAGAGCAGGGACAGAGGCAACTAATGAAAAACTGTTTTTT	CASRAGTEATNEKLFF
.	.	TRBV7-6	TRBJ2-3	TGTGCCAGCAGCTTAGCGGGGGGGCCGGCAGATACGCAGTATTTT	CASSLAGGPADTQYF
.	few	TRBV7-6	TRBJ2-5	TGTGCCAGCAGCTTACTGGAAATTAGGGAGACCCAGTACTTC	CASSLLEIRETQYF
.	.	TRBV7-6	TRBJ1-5	TGTGCCAGCAGCTTAGCTGATCAGCCCCAGCATTTT	CASSLADQPQHF
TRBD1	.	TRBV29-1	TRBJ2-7	TGCAGCGTTGAACTCGGGACAGCTACCTACGAGCAGTACTTC	CSVELGTATYEQYF
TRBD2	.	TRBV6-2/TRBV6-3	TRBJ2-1	TGTGCCACCACCGGGGGGTCTTCCTACAATGAGCAGTTCTTC	CATTGGSSYNEQFF
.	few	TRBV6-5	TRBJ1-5	TGTGCCAGCAGTTACTCGCCGCAGATGGGTCAGCCCCAGCATTTT	CASSYSPQMGQPQHF
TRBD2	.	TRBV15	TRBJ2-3	TGTGCCACCAGCAGAGATGCATTCGGACTAGCGGGACGCACAGATACGCAGTATTTT	CATSRDAFGLAGRTDTQYF
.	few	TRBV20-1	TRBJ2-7	TGCAGTGCTGGACCCGGACTAAGGACCTACGAGCAGTACTTC	CSAGPGLRTYEQYF
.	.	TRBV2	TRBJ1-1	TGTGCCAGCAGGGGTCTGGGACGGACTGAAGCTTTCTTT	CASRGLGRTEAFF
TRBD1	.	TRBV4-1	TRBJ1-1	TGCGCCAGCAGCCAAGAACCAGGGGGCACTGAAGCTTTCTTT	CASSQEPGGTEAFF
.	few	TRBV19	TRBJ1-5	TGTGCCAGTAGTATTAATCGGAGAGTCAGTCAGCCCCAGCATTTT	CASSINRRVSQPQHF
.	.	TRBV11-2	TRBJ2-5	TGTGCCAGCAGCCCCCAGGTAGGGCTAGCTCCAGCGGAGACCCAGTACTTC	CASSPQVGLAPAETQYF
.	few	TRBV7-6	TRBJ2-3	TGTGCCAGCAGCCCCCTGGGACCGACTCATAGCACAGATACGCAGTATTTT	CASSPLGPTHSTDTQYF
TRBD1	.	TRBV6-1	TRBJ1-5	TGTGCCAGCAGTGAAAAAGGGACAGCCAGCAATCAGCCCCAGCATTTT	CASSEKGTASNQPQHF
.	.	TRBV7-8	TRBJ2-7	TGTGCCAGCAGAAACCCAGCCTCCTACGAGCAGTACTTC	CASRNPASYEQYF
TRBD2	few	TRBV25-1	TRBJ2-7	TGTGCCAGCAGTGAAAGGGGAGAGACTAGCGGGTACGAGCAGTACTTC	CASSERGETSGYEQYF
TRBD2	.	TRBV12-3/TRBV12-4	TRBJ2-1	TGTGCCAGCAGTTTCATCCTAGCGGGGGGGCCTAGGAATGAGCAGTTCTTC	CASSFILAGGPRNEQFF
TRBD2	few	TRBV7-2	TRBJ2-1	TGTGCCAGCACCAACGGGGGGTACAATGAGCAGTTCTTC	CASTNGGYNEQFF
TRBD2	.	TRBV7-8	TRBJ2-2	TGTGCCAGCAGCCTATTCGGGAGGGGCCTGACCGGGGAGCTGTTTTTT	CASSLFGRGLTGELFF
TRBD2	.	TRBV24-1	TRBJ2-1	TGTGCCACCAGTGATTTAGCGGGGGGGTCCTACAATGAGCAGTTCTTC	CATSDLAGGSYNEQFF
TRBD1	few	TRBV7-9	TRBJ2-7	TGTGCCAGCAGTGGGGTGACAGGGCTTTCCTACGAGCAGTACTTC	CASSGVTGLSYEQYF
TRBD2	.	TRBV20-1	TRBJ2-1	TGCAGTGCTAGAGTATTAGCGGGGGGTTACAATGAGCAGTTCTTC	CSARVLAGGYNEQFF
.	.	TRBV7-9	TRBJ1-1	TGTGCCAGCAGCTTAGACGGCCTTGAAGCTTTCTTT	CASSLDGLEAFF
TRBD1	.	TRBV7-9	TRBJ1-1	TGTGCCAGCAGCTTAGCGCTCGGACAGGGGGGAGCTTTCTTT	CASSLALGQGGAFF
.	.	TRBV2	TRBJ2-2	TGTGCCAGCAGTGAACCCCCGGGGGCAAGCACCGGGGAGCTGTTTTTT	CASSEPPGASTGELFF
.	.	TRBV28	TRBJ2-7	TGTGCCAGCCGGCAGGGCTTTTACGAGCAGTACTTC	CASRQGFYEQYF
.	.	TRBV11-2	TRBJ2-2	TGTGCCAGCAGCTTAGTACAGCAATTGAACACCGGGGAGCTGTTTTTT	CASSLVQQLNTGELFF
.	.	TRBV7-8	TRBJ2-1	TGTGCCAGCAGCAACAGGGGAGGATCGTACAATGAGCAGTTCTTC	CASSNRGGSYNEQFF
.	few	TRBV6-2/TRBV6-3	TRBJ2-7	TGTGCCAGCAGTTACCCACGGGACGGTGCCTACGAGCAGTACTTC	CASSYPRDGAYEQYF
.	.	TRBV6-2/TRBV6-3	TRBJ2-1	TGTGCCAGCACCCCCCGATGGTACAATGAGCAGTTCTTC	CASTPRWYNEQFF
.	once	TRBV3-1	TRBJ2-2	TGTGCCAGCAGCCCGCTTCTGGTCCCCTGGGGGGAGCTGTTTTTT	CASSPLLVPWGELFF
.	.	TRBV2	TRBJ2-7	TGTGCCAGCGAAACGGGCCCGAGGGGTCCCGACGAGCAGTACTTC	CASETGPRGPDEQYF
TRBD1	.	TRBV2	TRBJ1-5	TGTGCCAGCAGTGTACATGACAGGGATCAGCCCCAGCATTTT	CASSVHDRDQPQHF
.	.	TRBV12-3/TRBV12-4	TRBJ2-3	TGTGCCAGCAGTTTGAGTGGGGGTGACACAGATACGCAGTATTTT	CASSLSGGDTDTQYF
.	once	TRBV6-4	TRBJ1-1	TGTGCCAGCAACCTTGGAGCTTTCTTT	CASNLGAFF
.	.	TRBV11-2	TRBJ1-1	TGTGCCAGCAGCTCCCTCGACGCTAGGGCTTTCTTT	CASSSLDARAFF
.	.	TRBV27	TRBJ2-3	TGTGCCAGCAGTTCACTAAGCGGCGGGCCTTTAGCACCAGATACGCAGTATTTT	CASSSLSGGPLAPDTQYF
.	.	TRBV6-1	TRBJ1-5	TGTGCCAGCAGGACAGAATATAGCAATCAGCCCCAGCATTTT	CASRTEYSNQPQHF
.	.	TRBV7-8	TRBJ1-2	TGTGCCAGCAGCTTAGGGGACCAGGGAGGCTACACCTTC	CASSLGDQGGYTF
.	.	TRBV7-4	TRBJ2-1	TGTGCCAGCGGCTTATCCGAGACAGTACGCAATGAGCAGTTCTTC	CASGLSETVRNEQFF
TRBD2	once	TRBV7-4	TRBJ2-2	TGTGCCAGCAGCCCCTTTGGGGGGGTCACCGGGGAGCTGTTTTTT	CASSPFGGVTGELFF
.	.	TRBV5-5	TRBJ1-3	TGTGCCAGCAGCTCGGAAGGCACCTACTCTGGAAACACCATATATTTT	CASSSEGTYSGNTIYF